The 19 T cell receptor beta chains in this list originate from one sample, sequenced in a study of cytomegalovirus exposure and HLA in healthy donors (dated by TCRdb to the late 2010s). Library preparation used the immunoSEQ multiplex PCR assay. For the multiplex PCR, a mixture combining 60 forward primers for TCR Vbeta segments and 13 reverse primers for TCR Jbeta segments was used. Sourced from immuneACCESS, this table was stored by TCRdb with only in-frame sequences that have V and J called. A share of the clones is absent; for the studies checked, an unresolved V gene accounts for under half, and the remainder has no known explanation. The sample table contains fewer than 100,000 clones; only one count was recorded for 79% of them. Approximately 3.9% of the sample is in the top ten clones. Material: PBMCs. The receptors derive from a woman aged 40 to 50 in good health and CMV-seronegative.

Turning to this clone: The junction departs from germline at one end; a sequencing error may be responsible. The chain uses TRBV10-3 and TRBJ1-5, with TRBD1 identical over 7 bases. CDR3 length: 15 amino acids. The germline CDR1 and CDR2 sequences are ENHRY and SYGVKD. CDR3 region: CAISETGDVIQPQNF. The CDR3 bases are TGTGCCATCAGTGAAACAGGGGATGTTATTCAGCCCCAGAATTTT.

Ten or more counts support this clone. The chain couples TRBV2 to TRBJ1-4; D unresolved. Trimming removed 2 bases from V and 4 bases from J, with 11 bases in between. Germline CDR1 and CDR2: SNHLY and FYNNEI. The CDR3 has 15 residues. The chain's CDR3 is CASSESGERNEKLFF. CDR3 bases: TGTGCCAGCAGTGAATCCGGGGAACGTAATGAAAAACTGTTTTTT.

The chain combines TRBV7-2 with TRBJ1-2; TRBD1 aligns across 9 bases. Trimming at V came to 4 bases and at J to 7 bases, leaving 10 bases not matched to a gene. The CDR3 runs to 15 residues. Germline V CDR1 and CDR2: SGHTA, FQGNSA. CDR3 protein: CASSSTTRDRVGYTF. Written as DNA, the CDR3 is TGTGCCAGCAGCTCAACCACGCGGGACAGGGTTGGCTACACCTTC.

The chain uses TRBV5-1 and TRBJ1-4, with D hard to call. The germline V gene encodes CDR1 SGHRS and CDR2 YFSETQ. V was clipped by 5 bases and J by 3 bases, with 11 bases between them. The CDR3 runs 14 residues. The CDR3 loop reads CASRLDGANEKLFF. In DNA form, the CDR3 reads TGCGCCAGCAGACTAGACGGGGCTAATGAAAAACTGTTTTTT.

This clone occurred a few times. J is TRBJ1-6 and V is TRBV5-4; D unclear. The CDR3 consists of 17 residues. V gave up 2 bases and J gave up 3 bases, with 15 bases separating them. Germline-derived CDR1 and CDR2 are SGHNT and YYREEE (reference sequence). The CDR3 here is CASSFGTTALYNSPLHF. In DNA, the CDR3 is TGTGCCAGCAGCTTTGGCACCACCGCCCTCTATAATTCACCCCTCCACTTT.

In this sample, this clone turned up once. The CDR3 spells CASSPDRVYNSPLHF. CDR3 sequence (DNA): TGTGCCAGCAGCCCAGACAGGGTCTATAATTCACCCCTCCACTTT. The chain combines TRBV7-9 with TRBJ1-6, with TRBD1 matching over 7 bases. There are 15 residues in the CDR3. V dropped 5 bases and J dropped 3; count of bases not matched to a gene: 4. Germline values: CDR1 SEHNR, CDR2 FQNEAQ (reference sequence).

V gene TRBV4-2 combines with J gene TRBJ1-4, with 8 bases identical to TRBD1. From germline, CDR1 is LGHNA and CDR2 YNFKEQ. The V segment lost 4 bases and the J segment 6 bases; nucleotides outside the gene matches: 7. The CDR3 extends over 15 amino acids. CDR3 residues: CASSPQGAKDEKLFF. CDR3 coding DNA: TGTGCCAGCAGCCCTCAGGGGGCGAAGGATGAAAAACTGTTTTTT.

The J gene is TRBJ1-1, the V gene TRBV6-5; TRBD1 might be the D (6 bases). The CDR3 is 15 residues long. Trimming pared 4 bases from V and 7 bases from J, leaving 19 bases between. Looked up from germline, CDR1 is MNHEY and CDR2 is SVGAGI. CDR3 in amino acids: CASSSGTFEHFEAFF. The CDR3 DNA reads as TGTGCCAGCAGTTCCGGGACATTTGAACACTTTGAAGCTTTCTTT.

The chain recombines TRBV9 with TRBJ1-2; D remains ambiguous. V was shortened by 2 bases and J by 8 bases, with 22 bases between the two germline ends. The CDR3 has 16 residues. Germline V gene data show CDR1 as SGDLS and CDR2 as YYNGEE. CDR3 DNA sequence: TGTGCCAGCAGCGTCGACTGGCGAGTAGAATTCGAGGGCTACACCTTC. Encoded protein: CASSVDWRVEFEGYTF. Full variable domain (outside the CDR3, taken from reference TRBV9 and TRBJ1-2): DSGVTQTPKHLITATGQRVTLRCSPRSGDLSVYWYQQSLDQGLQFLIQYYNGEERAKGNILERFSAQQFPDLHSELNLSSLELGDSALYFCASSVDWRVEFEGYTFGSGTRLTVV.

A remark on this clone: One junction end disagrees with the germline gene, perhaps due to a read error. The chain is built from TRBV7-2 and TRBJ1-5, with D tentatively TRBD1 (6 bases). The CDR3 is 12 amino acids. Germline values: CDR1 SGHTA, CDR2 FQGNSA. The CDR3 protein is CASSRPGQIQNF. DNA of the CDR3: TGTGCCAGCAGCCGTCCAGGACAGATCCAGAATTTT.

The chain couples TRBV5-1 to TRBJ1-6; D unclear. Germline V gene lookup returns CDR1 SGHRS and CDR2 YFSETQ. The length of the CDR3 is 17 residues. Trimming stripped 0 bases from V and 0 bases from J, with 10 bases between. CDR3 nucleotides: TGCGCCAGCAGCTTGGTAGCTCAGAGCTCCTATAATTCACCCCTCCACTTT. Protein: CASSLVAQSSYNSPLHF.

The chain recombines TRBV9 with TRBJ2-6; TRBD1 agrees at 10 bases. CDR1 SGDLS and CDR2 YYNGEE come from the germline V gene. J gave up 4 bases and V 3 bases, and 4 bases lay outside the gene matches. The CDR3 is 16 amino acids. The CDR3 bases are TGTGCCAGCAGCGCGGGACAGGGGACCGGGGCCAACGTCCTGACTTTC. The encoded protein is CASSAGQGTGANVLTF.

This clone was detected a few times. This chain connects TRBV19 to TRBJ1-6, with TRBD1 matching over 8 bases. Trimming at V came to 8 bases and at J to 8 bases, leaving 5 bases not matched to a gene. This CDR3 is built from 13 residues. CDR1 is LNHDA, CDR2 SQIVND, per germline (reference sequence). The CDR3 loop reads CASEDRVDSPLHF. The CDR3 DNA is TGTGCCAGTGAGGACAGGGTGGATTCACCCCTCCACTTT.

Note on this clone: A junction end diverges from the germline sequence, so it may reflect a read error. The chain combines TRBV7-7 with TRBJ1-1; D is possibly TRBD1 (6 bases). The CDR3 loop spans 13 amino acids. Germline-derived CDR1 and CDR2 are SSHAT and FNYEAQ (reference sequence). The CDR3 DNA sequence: TGTGCTAGCAGCTTGGACAGGAACACTGAAGCTTTCTTT. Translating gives CASSLDRNTEAFF.

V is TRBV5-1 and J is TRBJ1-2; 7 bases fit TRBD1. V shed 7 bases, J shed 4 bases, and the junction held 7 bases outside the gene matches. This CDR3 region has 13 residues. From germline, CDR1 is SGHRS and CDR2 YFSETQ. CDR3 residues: CASARTGSYGYTF. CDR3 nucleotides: TGCGCCAGCGCCAGGACAGGATCCTATGGCTACACCTTC.

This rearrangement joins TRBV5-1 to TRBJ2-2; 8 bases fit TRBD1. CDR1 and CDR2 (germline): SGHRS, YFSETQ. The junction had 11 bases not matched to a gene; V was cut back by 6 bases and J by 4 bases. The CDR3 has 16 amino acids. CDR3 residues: CASTPGTGLITGELFF. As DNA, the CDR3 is TGCGCCAGCACCCCGGGGACAGGTTTGATCACCGGGGAGCTGTTTTTT.

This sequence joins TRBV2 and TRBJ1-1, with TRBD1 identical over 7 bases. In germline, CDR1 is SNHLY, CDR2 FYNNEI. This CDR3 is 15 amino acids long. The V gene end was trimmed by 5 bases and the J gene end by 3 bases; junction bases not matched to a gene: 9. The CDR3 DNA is TGTGCCAGCAGTAACCAACAGGGGACCGACACTGAAGCTTTCTTT. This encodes CASSNQQGTDTEAFF.

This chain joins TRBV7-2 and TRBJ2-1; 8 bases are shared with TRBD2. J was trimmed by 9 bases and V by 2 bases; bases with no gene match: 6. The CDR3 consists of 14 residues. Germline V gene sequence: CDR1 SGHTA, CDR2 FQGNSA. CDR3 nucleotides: TGTGCCAGCAGCTTAAACGGGGGGGTTGTTGAGCAGTTCTTC. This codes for CASSLNGGVVEQFF.

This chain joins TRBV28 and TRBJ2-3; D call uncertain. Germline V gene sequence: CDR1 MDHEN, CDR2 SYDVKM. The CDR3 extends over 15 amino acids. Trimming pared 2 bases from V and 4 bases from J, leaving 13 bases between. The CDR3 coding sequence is TGTGCCAGCAGTTTACTAGTCGGGTACCCAGATACGCAGTATTTT. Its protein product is CASSLLVGYPDTQYF.